Below are 30 T cell receptor beta chains sequenced from a single sample in a study of T cells in Graves' hyperthyroidism and ophthalmopathy. TCR beta CDR3 regions were amplified from RNA transcripts. HTBI primers were used for first-round RT-PCR of the TCR CDR3. TCRdb passed the multiplex PCR reads through MiXCR, listing each CDR3 protein once. This table holds a few hundred thousand distinct CDR3 sequences, 15% to 20% found once. The sample consisted of blood. The receptor source for this set is a woman aged 60-75 years with Graves' ophthalmopathy.

This clonotype was detected many times. J is TRBJ1-4 and V is TRBV27; no definite D call. Germline V CDR1 and CDR2: MNHEY, SMNVEV (reference sequence). V lost 3 bases to trimming and J lost 5 bases, with 10 bases between them. The CDR3 length is 14 residues. In DNA, the CDR3 is TGTGCCAGCAGTTTTCTCTCTAGGAATGAAAAACTGTTTTTT. Translating gives CASSFLSRNEKLFF. Looking up the rest from reference TRBV27 and TRBJ1-4 gives the full variable domain: EAQVTQNPRYLITVTGKKLTVTCSQNMNHEYMSWYRQDPGLGLRQIYYSMNVEVTDKGDVPEGYKVSRKEKRNFPLILESPSPNQTSLYFCASSFLSRNEKLFFGSGTQLSVL.

The V call is TRBV6-2 or TRBV6-3, the J call TRBJ2-1, with 8 bases aligning to TRBD2. The CDR3 loop spans 16 amino acids. The germline gives CDR1 MNHEY, CDR2 SVGEGT. V trimming: 6 bases; J trimming: 1 base; junction bases outside the gene matches: 8. CDR3 loop: CASRDPRGGSYNEQFF. The CDR3 DNA follows: TGTGCCAGCAGAGACCCCCGGGGGGGTTCCTACAATGAGCAGTTCTTC.

This clonotype showed up many times. V usage is TRBV6-5 and J usage is TRBJ2-1; 8 nucleotides align to TRBD1. The trim removed 0 bases at V and 7 bases at J, leaving 8 bases unmatched. The CDR3 runs to 16 residues. CDR1 is MNHEY, CDR2 SVGAGI, per germline. This CDR3 is CASSYSITGGANEQFF. Written as DNA, the CDR3 is TGTGCCAGCAGTTACTCGATTACAGGGGGAGCAAATGAGCAGTTCTTC.

This clonotype was seen repeatedly, ten times or more. J is TRBJ2-1 and V is TRBV5-1, with TRBD2 identical over 13 bases. Germline trimming cut 4 bases from V and 6 bases from J; bases unmatched to any gene: 7. The CDR3 sequence is 16 residues long. Germline V gene lookup returns CDR1 SGHRS and CDR2 YFSETQ. The CDR3 loop is CASSPPGLAGSNEQFF. For the CDR3, the DNA is TGCGCCAGCAGCCCGCCGGGACTAGCGGGATCCAATGAGCAGTTCTTC.

This chain links TRBV10-2 with TRBJ2-3; 11 bases agree with TRBD2. CDR3 length: 18 residues. Per the germline V gene, CDR1 is WSHSY and CDR2 is SAAADI. The trim removed 11 bases at V and 2 bases at J, leaving 18 bases unmatched. In DNA, the CDR3 is TGCGCCGGGCAATCCCGGGTAGCGGGGGGGTCGCCCACAGATACGCAGTATTTT. As protein: CAGQSRVAGGSPTDTQYF.

This clonotype was recorded many times. The gene calls are TRBV13 and TRBJ1-5, with D maybe TRBD1 (5 bases). The CDR3 sequence is 15 residues long. In germline, CDR1 is PRHDT, CDR2 FYEKMQ (reference sequence). V gave up 5 bases and J gave up 4 bases, with 15 bases separating them. The CDR3 sequence: CASSRGFGGNQPQHF. CDR3 bases: TGTGCCAGCAGCCGGGGATTCGGGGGGAATCAGCCCCAGCATTTT.

Remarks on this clonotype: The junction and the germline gene differ at one end; a read error may be behind it. The chain combines TRBV13 with TRBJ1-1; D is possibly TRBD1 (5 bases). CDR3 length: 12 residues. Germline V gene sequence: CDR1 PRHDT, CDR2 FYEKMQ (reference sequence). The CDR3 loop reads CAISLDEGRAFF. Written as DNA, the CDR3 is TGTGCCATCAGCTTAGATGAGGGACGAGCTTTCTTT.

This clonotype was seen repeatedly, ten times or more. The rearrangement uses TRBV11-1 and TRBJ2-7, with D unclear. V dropped 5 bases and J dropped 0 bases, with 11 bases sitting between them. CDR1 and CDR2 (germline): SGHAT, FQDESV (reference sequence). This CDR3 is built from 14 residues. The CDR3 region is CASSPRAISYEQYF. The CDR3 nucleotides read TGTGCCAGCAGCCCACGGGCCATCTCCTACGAGCAGTACTTC.

The chain uses TRBV7-2 and TRBJ1-2, with D possibly being TRBD1 (6 bases). The CDR3 is made up of 15 amino acids. The ends were cut back, 1 base at V and 8 bases at J, with 17 bases in the middle. The V gene's germline CDR1 is SGHTA and CDR2 FQGNSA. CDR3 sequence: CASSLGGTRGKGYTF. The CDR3 DNA reads as TGTGCCAGCAGCTTAGGTGGGACAAGGGGTAAGGGCTACACCTTC.

The chain carries TRBV20-1 and TRBJ1-6; D is unclear. Germline values: CDR1 DFQATT, CDR2 SNEGSKA (reference sequence). This CDR3 is built from 13 residues. V dropped 1 base and J dropped 10 bases, with 11 bases sitting between them. The CDR3 coding sequence is TGCAGTGCTAGAGGGAGGGTAGGCTCACCCCTCCACTTT. Its protein is CSARGRVGSPLHF.

This clonotype has ten or more counts. The gene calls are TRBV2 and TRBJ2-7, with 8 bases lining up with TRBD1. V trimming: 3 bases; J trimming: 2 bases; junction bases outside the gene matches: 6. Germline loops: CDR1 SNHLY, CDR2 FYNNEI. There are 15 residues in the CDR3. CDR3 DNA: TGTGCCAGCAGTGAGTTAGGGACAGGAGCCTACGAGCAGTACTTC. Translated, it gives CASSELGTGAYEQYF.

In this sample, this clonotype turned up many times. V gene TRBV18 combines with J gene TRBJ1-1; D is perhaps TRBD1 (6 bases). Germline CDR1 is KGHSH and CDR2 is LQKENI. Deletions cut 3 bases from V and 7 bases from J, with 12 bases between. CDR3 length equals 13 residues. CDR3 region: CASSPDRYGEAFF. The CDR3 bases are TGTGCCAGCTCACCTGACAGGTATGGTGAAGCTTTCTTT.

V usage is TRBV5-1 and J usage is TRBJ2-7, with D possibly TRBD2 on 5 matching bases. CDR3 length equals 12 residues. The germline gives CDR1 SGHRS, CDR2 YFSETQ. The ends were cut back, 5 bases at V and 7 bases at J, with 13 bases in the middle. CDR3 loop: CASRTEEMEQYF. The CDR3 DNA reads as TGCGCCAGCAGGACGGAGGAGATGGAGCAGTACTTC.

This chain uses TRBV7-2 with TRBJ1-3, with D unresolved. Trimming took off 4 bases at V and 7 bases at J, with 17 bases between the two ends. The germline gives CDR1 SGHTA, CDR2 FQGNSA. This CDR3 contains 15 residues. This CDR3 reads CASSYYEGVSNTIYF. DNA of the CDR3: TGTGCCAGCAGCTACTACGAGGGAGTGTCTAACACCATATATTTT.

This clonotype has ten or more counts. The chain is built from TRBV28 and TRBJ2-7, with 10 bases aligning to TRBD1. Unmatched junction bases numbered 5, after V lost 11 bases and J lost 1 base. Germline-derived CDR1 and CDR2 are MDHEN and SYDVKM. The CDR3 is made up of 13 amino acids. The CDR3 loop is CASWGQGSYEQYF. CDR3 nucleotides: TGTGCCTCCTGGGGACAGGGGTCCTACGAGCAGTACTTC.

The rearrangement uses TRBV7-8 and TRBJ2-7; 15 bases agree with TRBD2. V shed 5 bases, J shed 5 bases, and the junction held 13 bases outside the gene matches. Germline V gene data show CDR1 as SGHVS and CDR2 as FQNEAQ. The CDR3 extends over 18 amino acids. The CDR3 region has the DNA TGTGCCAGCAGCCACCCCACGGGACTAGCGGGAGGAGTCCACGAGCAGTACTTC. It specifies CASSHPTGLAGGVHEQYF.

The J gene is TRBJ2-3, the V gene TRBV27; 7 nucleotides match TRBD1. The ends lost 3 bases at V and 3 bases at J; junction bases unmatched: 12. In germline, CDR1 is MNHEY, CDR2 SMNVEV (reference sequence). The CDR3 length is 17 residues. This CDR3 reads CASSFYGGRGYTDTQYF. The CDR3 DNA follows: TGTGCCAGCAGTTTTTACGGCGGCAGGGGGTATACAGATACGCAGTATTTT.

This clonotype has only a few counts. Just one base apart from a much larger clone, this may be a read error. V and J are TRBV6-1 and TRBJ2-2, with 9 bases lining up with TRBD1. Trimming removed 5 bases from V and 1 base from J; junction bases left unmatched: 2. This CDR3 has 15 amino acids. The germline CDR1 and CDR2 sequences are MNHNS and SASEGT. Here the CDR3 DNA reads TGTGCCAGCAGTTCGGGACAGGGGAACACCGGGGAGCTGTTTTTT. This translates into CASSSGQGNTGELFF.

This clonotype has a count of ten or more. The rearrangement links TRBV6-1 to TRBJ1-2, with D hard to call. The V end was cut by 2 bases, the J end by 4 bases, with 17 bases between. The CDR3 is 16 amino acids. The germline CDR1 and CDR2 sequences are MNHNS and SASEGT. CDR3 coding DNA: TGTGCCAGCAGTGAAAGTGGTCAAGCCACGTCCTATGGCTACACCTTC. Residues: CASSESGQATSYGYTF.

This clonotype was seen ten or more times. This chain links TRBV7-9 with TRBJ2-5; D gene ambiguous. This CDR3 comprises 13 residues. Germline V gives CDR1 SEHNR, CDR2 FQNEAQ (reference sequence). V was cut by 5 bases and J by 5 bases, with 12 bases left in between. The CDR3 region is CASSKRPHETQYF. Written as DNA, the CDR3 is TGTGCCAGCAGCAAGCGACCCCACGAGACCCAGTACTTC. Based on the CDR3 plus reference TRBV7-9 and TRBJ2-5, the full variable domain is DTGVSQNPRHKITKRGQNVTFRCDPISEHNRLYWYRQTLGQGPEFLTYFQNEAQLEKSRLLSDRFSAERPKGSFSTLEIQRTEQGDSAMYLCASSKRPHETQYFGPGTRLLVL.

The chain couples TRBV5-1 to TRBJ2-2; 7 bases agree with TRBD1. The CDR3 runs to 16 residues. Germline assignment: CDR1 SGHRS and CDR2 YFSETQ. J was trimmed by 0 bases and V by 3 bases; bases with no gene match: 5. For the CDR3, the DNA is TGCGCCAGCAGCTACTCCGGGACAGCGAACACCGGGGAGCTGTTTTTT. It specifies CASSYSGTANTGELFF.

A note on this clonotype: A much larger clone lies one base from this, so it may be a read error. The gene calls are TRBV27 and TRBJ1-1; unclear D gene. The CDR3 runs to 16 residues. Germline CDR1 reads MNHEY; CDR2 reads SMNVEV (reference sequence). CDR3 amino acids: CASSLSLVRTNTGAFF. CDR3 sequence (DNA): TGTGCCAGCAGTTTATCGCTCGTCAGAACGAACACTGGAGCTTTCTTT.

Ten or more counts support this clonotype. This chain connects TRBV20-1 to TRBJ2-1; 9 bases are shared with TRBD1. The CDR3 is 15 amino acids. Trimming took 3 bases from V and 5 from J; bases not matched to a gene: 8. Germline lookup yields CDR1 DFQATT and CDR2 SNEGSKA (reference sequence). The CDR3 is CSASMGTGYNNEQFF. The DNA for the CDR3 is TGCAGTGCTAGTATGGGGACAGGGTATAACAATGAGCAGTTCTTC.

The sample holds a few counts of this clonotype. The chain couples TRBV5-1 to TRBJ1-4; 9 positions agree with TRBD1. The CDR3 totals 16 residues. Germline trimming cut 4 bases from V and 1 base from J; bases unmatched to any gene: 5. The V gene's germline CDR1 is SGHRS and CDR2 YFSETQ. The CDR3 nucleotides are TGCGCCAGCAGCCGACAGGGGGTAGGAACTAATGAAAAACTGTTTTTT. Translated: CASSRQGVGTNEKLFF.

The chain combines TRBV7-9 with TRBJ2-7, with D possibly being TRBD1 (6 bases). The germline CDR1 and CDR2 sequences are SEHNR and FQNEAQ (reference sequence). V lost 6 bases, J lost 1 base, and 16 bases lay in between. This CDR3 spans 15 amino acids. CDR3 region: CASSYHRDTSYEQYF. In DNA form, the CDR3 reads TGTGCCAGCAGTTACCACCGGGACACATCCTACGAGCAGTACTTC.

V is TRBV11-2 and J is TRBJ1-3; possible D gene TRBD1, 6 bases. Trimming cost V 6 bases and J 11 bases, with 14 bases left between them. CDR1 is SGHAT and CDR2 is FQNNGV in the germline V gene. CDR3 length: 12 residues. CDR3 nucleotides: TGTGCCAGCAGTGTCGGGGGCTCCCCCATATATTTT. Amino acids: CASSVGGSPIYF. Complete variable domain (other parts from reference TRBV11-2 and TRBJ1-3): EAGVAQSPRYKIIEKRQSVAFWCNPISGHATLYWYQQILGQGPKLLIQFQNNGVVDDSQLPKDRFSAERLKGVDSTLKIQPAKLEDSAVYLCASSVGGSPIYFGEGSWLTVV.

This clonotype was recorded at least ten times. The gene calls are TRBV7-9 and TRBJ2-7; perhaps TRBD1 as D (6 bases). The V gene lost 1 base and the J gene lost 9 bases, with 13 bases spanning the gap. CDR3 length: 13 amino acids. Germline loops: CDR1 SEHNR, CDR2 FQNEAQ (reference sequence). The CDR3 coding sequence is TGTGCCAGCAGCTTAGGGACGGCCAGGGGGCAGTACTTC. It codes for CASSLGTARGQYF.

This clonotype was recorded many times. The chain joins TRBV29-1 to TRBJ2-7; 11 bases align to TRBD1. The V gene end was trimmed by 6 bases and the J gene end by 2 bases; junction bases not matched to a gene: 6. This CDR3 is built from 14 residues. CDR1 SQVTM and CDR2 ANQGSEA come from the germline V gene. Here the CDR3 reads CSVTLDRGPYEQYF. CDR3 coding DNA: TGCAGCGTGACATTGGACAGGGGGCCCTACGAGCAGTACTTC.

The chain carries TRBV12-3 or TRBV12-4 and TRBJ1-1; perhaps TRBD1 as D (5 bases). CDR3 size: 16 residues. Trimming pared 2 bases from V and 2 bases from J, leaving 15 bases between. The CDR3 DNA reads TGTGCCAGCAGTTTAAGGCCGGACGGGGCCAACACTGAAGCTTTCTTT. Translating it yields CASSLRPDGANTEAFF.

At least ten counts were recorded for this clonotype. CDR3 nucleotides: TGTGCCAGCAGTTCGTTTACAGGGGGTTATGACGGAAACACTGAAGCTTTCTTT. Protein product: CASSSFTGGYDGNTEAFF. The chain recombines TRBV27 with TRBJ1-1; 8 bases match TRBD1. CDR3 length: 18 amino acids. V gave up 4 bases and J gave up 2 bases; unmatched junction bases: 15. Germline CDR1 reads MNHEY; CDR2 reads SMNVEV (reference sequence).